This T cell receptor beta chain was sequenced during a study of blood T cell repertoires in COVID-19. Background on the study: Italy, Spain and the United States were the sources of the convalescent and acute COVID-19 samples. Sample material is recorded as cDNA or gDNA derived from T cells, B-cell-depleted T cells, or PBMCs.

As originally analysed: From reference gene primer amplification, estimates of nucleated cell counts were derived. TCRdb's copy holds only in-frame clones and misses some; the assay was immunoSEQ multiplex PCR. V, J and clone size were drawn from that table, and D and trimming were deduced from the DNA. The sample lists under 300,000 clones, less than 90% occurring once. This clonotype was sampled from a human donor in a cohort sampled during active COVID-19. Sequenced sample: peripheral blood.

In DNA form, the CDR3 reads TGTGCCAGTAGTCTGGGCGACCACGAGCAGTACTTC. Residues: CASSLGDHEQYF. V usage is TRBV19 and J usage is TRBJ2-7, with D uncertain. V was shortened by 5 bases and J by 5 bases, with 10 bases between the two germline ends. This CDR3 contains 12 residues. Germline V lookup: CDR1 LNHDA, CDR2 SQIVND (reference sequence).